Following are 4 T cell receptor beta chains from one sample sequenced in a study of control samples from healthy donors and cancer patients. Sequenced by immunoSEQ multiplex PCR; TCRdb stores in-frame clones only, minus some. This table holds 150,000 to 200,000 clones, more than 90% found once. Sequenced: blood. All receptors come from a man younger than 40 in good health.

The J gene is TRBJ2-5, the V gene TRBV5-4; a weak D match, TRBD2 (6 bases). The CDR3 has 15 residues. Germline CDR1 is SGHNT and CDR2 is YYREEE (reference sequence). V lost 5 bases and J 4 bases, leaving 18 bases between the germline ends. The CDR3 reads CASSSTSGVGETQYF. The CDR3 region has the DNA TGTGCCAGCAGTTCCACCTCGGGGGTTGGAGAGACCCAGTACTTC.

The chain couples TRBV5-3 to TRBJ1-4, with 8 bases that match TRBD1. TRBV5-3 is recorded as an ORF, its role being uncertain. Unmatched junction bases numbered 4, after V lost 2 bases and J lost 7 bases. The CDR3 is 14 amino acids. The DNA for the CDR3 is TGTGCCAGAAGCTTCTCAGGGGGCGGTGAAAAACTGTTTTTT. Translating gives CARSFSGGGEKLFF.

V is TRBV4-3 and J is TRBJ1-4; D not resolved. Germline V gene data show CDR1 as LGHNA and CDR2 as YSLEER. The CDR3 totals 13 residues. V lost 1 base and J lost 7, with 7 bases in between. The CDR3 sequence: CASSQVPTEKLFF. CDR3 nucleotide sequence: TGCGCCAGCAGCCAAGTACCGACTGAAAAACTGTTTTTT.

The gene calls are TRBV7-9 and TRBJ1-5, with D possibly being TRBD1 (6 bases). Germline V CDR1 and CDR2: SEHNR, FQNEAQ (reference sequence). The CDR3 contains 14 residues. V lost 4 bases and J 2 bases, leaving 9 bases between the germline ends. The CDR3 sequence: CASSYGGGNQPQHF. CDR3 in DNA: TGTGCCAGCAGCTACGGGGGCGGCAATCAGCCCCAGCATTTT.